The rows below give T cell receptor beta chains drawn from one sample of a study of blood T cell repertoires in COVID-19. TCRdb's table, derived via immunoSEQ multiplex PCR, lists solely in-frame clones and lacks some. The sample contains around 100,000 clones, approximately 79% of which appear only once. The material sequenced was peripheral blood. The receptors here all came from a man aged 70 or older with COVID-19, enrolled during active disease. Each CDR3 is given with its conserved first and last residue. A D gene is named only where the DNA matches it firmly. Rows may omit the clone size; those that give it use once, few, many or a size class.

-,TRBD2,TRBJ2-7,TRBV7-9,CASSKTSGRGEQYF,TGTGCCAGCAGCAAGACTAGCGGGAGAGGCGAGCAGTACTTC
once,TRBD2,TRBJ2-3,TRBV20-1,CSASGLAGGPTDTQYF,TGCAGTGCTAGTGGTCTAGCGGGAGGGCCGACAGATACGCAGTATTTT
once,TRBD1,TRBJ1-1,TRBV2,CATLDRGLTEAFF,TGTGCCACCTTAGACAGGGGGCTGACTGAAGCTTTCTTT
-,-,TRBJ2-7,TRBV6-5,CATTAAVNYEQYF,TGTGCCACCACGGCCGCGGTCAACTACGAGCAGTACTTC
-,-,TRBJ1-2,TRBV5-4,CASSLDPNPSSGYTF,TGTGCCAGCAGCTTGGACCCGAACCCGTCTAGTGGCTACACCTTC
-,TRBD1,TRBJ1-3,TRBV7-2,CASSSRDRGRTGNTIYF,TGTGCCAGCAGCTCCCGGGACAGGGGGCGCACTGGAAACACCATATATTTT
-,-,TRBJ1-4,TRBV16,CASSQQGMDEKLFF,TGTGCCAGCAGCCAGCAGGGAATGGATGAAAAACTGTTTTTT
few,TRBD1,TRBJ2-7,TRBV7-2,CASSSGQGSSYEQYF,TGTGCCAGCAGCTCGGGACAGGGGAGCTCCTACGAGCAGTACTTC
-,-,TRBJ1-5,TRBV18,CASSPTAQVNQPQHF,TGTGCCAGCTCTCCCACAGCCCAGGTCAATCAGCCCCAGCATTTT
-,TRBD2,TRBJ2-2,TRBV9,CASSVGGRLGGELFF,TGTGCCAGCAGCGTAGGCGGGAGGCTCGGCGGGGAGCTGTTTTTT
-,TRBD1,TRBJ1-4,TRBV9,CASSVGGTDEKLFF,TGTGCCAGCAGCGTAGGAGGGACAGATGAAAAACTGTTTTTT
-,-,TRBJ1-1,TRBV5-1,CASSWTPGQLNTEAFF,TGCGCCAGCAGCTGGACCCCCGGACAATTAAACACTGAAGCTTTCTTT
-,-,TRBJ1-1,TRBV2,CASSATSQTEAFF,TGTGCCAGCAGTGCGACAAGTCAAACTGAAGCTTTCTTT
-,-,TRBJ2-3,TRBV28,CASSLRQSTDTQYF,TGTGCCAGCAGTTTACGACAGAGCACAGATACGCAGTATTTT
-,-,TRBJ2-3,TRBV11-1,CASSPGFYTDTQYF,TGTGCCAGCAGCCCCGGGTTCTACACAGATACGCAGTATTTT
-,TRBD1,TRBJ2-2,TRBV10-3,CAIRTGTNTGELFF,TGTGCCATCAGGACAGGGACGAACACCGGGGAGCTGTTTTTT